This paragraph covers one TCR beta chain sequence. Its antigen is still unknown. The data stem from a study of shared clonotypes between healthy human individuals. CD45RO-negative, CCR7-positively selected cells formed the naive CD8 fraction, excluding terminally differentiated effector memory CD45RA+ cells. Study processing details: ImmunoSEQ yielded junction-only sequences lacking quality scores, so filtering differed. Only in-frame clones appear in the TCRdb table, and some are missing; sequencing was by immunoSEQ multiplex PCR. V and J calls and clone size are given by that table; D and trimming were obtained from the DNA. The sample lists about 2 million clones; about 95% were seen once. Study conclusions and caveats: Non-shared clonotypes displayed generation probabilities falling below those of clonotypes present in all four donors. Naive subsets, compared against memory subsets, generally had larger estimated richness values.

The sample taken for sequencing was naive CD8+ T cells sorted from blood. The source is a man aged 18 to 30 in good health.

The CDR3, as DNA: TGTGCCACGACAGGGGCCAGCACAGATACGCAGTATTTT. The encoded protein is CATTGASTDTQYF. V is TRBV6-6 and J is TRBJ2-3; TRBD1 matches 8 bases. Germline loops: CDR1 MNHNY, CDR2 SVGAGI (reference sequence). The CDR3 is 13 amino acids. J was trimmed by 0 bases and V by 10 bases; bases with no gene match: 3.